Listed below are T cell receptor beta chains from one sample, sequenced in a study of T cells in Graves' hyperthyroidism and ophthalmopathy. TCRdb processed the multiplex PCR reads anew with MiXCR; each CDR3 protein has one entry. The data show 300,000 to 450,000 distinct CDR3 sequences, about 13% seen once. Sequencing was done on a sample of blood. The receptor set was obtained from a woman aged 18-29 years with Graves' hyperthyroidism. Each CDR3 is given with its conserved first and last residue. The D gene is left open where the match is weak. Clone size, where shown, is once, few, many, or a class for clones that have expanded.

size: few
V: TRBV10-2
J: TRBJ2-7
D: -
CDR3: CASSDLLRQATYEQYF
DNA: TGCGCCAGCAGTGACCTTTTGAGACAGGCAACCTACGAGCAGTACTTC

size: many
V: TRBV11-1
J: TRBJ2-3
D: -
CDR3: CASSLEWAGATQYF
DNA: TGTGCCAGCAGCTTAGAGTGGGCTGGGGCTACGCAGTATTTT

size: -
V: TRBV4-1
J: TRBJ2-1
D: TRBD1
CDR3: CASSQLETGGIGEQFF
DNA: TGCGCCAGCAGCCAACTTGAGACAGGGGGAATTGGCGAGCAGTTCTTC

size: many
V: TRBV27
J: TRBJ1-2
D: -
CDR3: CASSLFGTAGVSYTF
DNA: TGTGCCAGCAGTTTATTTGGGACTGCAGGGGTGAGCTACACCTTC

size: -
V: TRBV19
J: TRBJ1-2
D: TRBD1
CDR3: CASSTLWGTGSGYTF
DNA: TGTGCCAGTAGTACCCTTTGGGGGACAGGGTCTGGCTACACCTTC

size: many
V: TRBV11-2
J: TRBJ2-5
D: TRBD2
CDR3: CASSEGLALLQETQYF
DNA: TGTGCCAGCAGCGAAGGACTAGCCCTGCTTCAAGAGACCCAGTACTTC

size: few
V: TRBV20-1
J: TRBJ2-7
D: TRBD2
CDR3: CSASQGLAGDEQYF
DNA: TGCAGTGCTAGCCAGGGACTAGCGGGAGACGAGCAGTACTTC

size: many
V: TRBV5-1
J: TRBJ2-7
D: -
CDR3: CASSPGRGSYEQYF
DNA: TGCGCCAGCAGCCCCGGACGAGGGTCCTACGAGCAGTACTTC

size: many
V: TRBV12-3/TRBV12-4
J: TRBJ2-7
D: -
CDR3: CASSLGEYEQYF
DNA: TGTGCCAGCAGCCTGGGGGAATACGAGCAGTACTTC

size: -
V: TRBV19
J: TRBJ2-7
D: -
CDR3: CTSSIGPVYEQYF
DNA: TGTACCAGTAGTATAGGTCCGGTCTACGAGCAGTACTTC

size: many
V: TRBV30
J: TRBJ1-2
D: -
CDR3: CAWSSWSQNYGYTF
DNA: TGTGCCTGGAGTTCATGGAGCCAAAACTATGGCTACACCTTC

size: -
V: TRBV18
J: TRBJ1-1
D: -
CDR3: CASSPSSFAGTEAFF
DNA: TGTGCCAGCTCACCGAGTTCTTTCGCGGGGACTGAAGCTTTCTTT

size: -
V: TRBV13
J: TRBJ2-3
D: TRBD2
CDR3: CASSLRGLAGGTDTQYF
DNA: TGTGCCAGCAGCTTACGGGGACTAGCGGGAGGCACAGATACGCAGTATTTT

size: few
V: TRBV5-1
J: TRBJ1-3
D: -
CDR3: CAVRDDVRNTIYF
DNA: TGCGCCGTACGGGACGACGTGAGAAACACCATATATTTT

size: many
V: TRBV6-6
J: TRBJ1-5
D: -
CDR3: CASSYEGVGQPQHF
DNA: TGTGCCAGCAGTTACGAAGGGGTCGGGCAGCCCCAGCATTTT

size: few
V: TRBV19
J: TRBJ1-1
D: -
CDR3: CASSKAGWNTEAFF
DNA: TGTGCCAGTAGTAAGGCGGGCTGGAACACTGAAGCTTTCTTT

size: many
V: TRBV20-1
J: TRBJ2-7
D: -
CDR3: CSARDPGVTYEQYF
DNA: TGCAGTGCTAGAGATCCGGGGGTGACCTACGAGCAGTACTTC

size: many
V: TRBV20-1
J: TRBJ2-7
D: TRBD2
CDR3: CSARDDGGGPYEQYF
DNA: TGCAGTGCTAGAGATGACGGGGGGGGACCCTACGAGCAGTACTTC

size: many
V: TRBV2
J: TRBJ2-2
D: -
CDR3: CASRARLNTGELFF
DNA: TGTGCCAGCAGGGCGAGATTGAACACCGGGGAGCTGTTTTTT

size: many
V: TRBV7-9
J: TRBJ2-2
D: -
CDR3: CASSLQGTFAGELFF
DNA: TGTGCCAGCAGCTTACAGGGGACTTTCGCCGGGGAGCTGTTTTTT

size: many
V: TRBV6-1
J: TRBJ1-1
D: -
CDR3: CASTPKVGTEAFF
DNA: TGTGCCAGCACCCCTAAAGTTGGCACTGAAGCTTTCTTT

size: many
V: TRBV20-1
J: TRBJ2-3
D: -
CDR3: CSATRLDSTDTQYF
DNA: TGCAGTGCGACGAGACTAGACAGCACAGATACGCAGTATTTT

size: many
V: TRBV30
J: TRBJ2-3
D: -
CDR3: CAWDSADTQYF
DNA: TGTGCCTGGGATTCGGCAGATACGCAGTATTTT